This T cell receptor beta chain was sequenced during a study of T cells in Graves' hyperthyroidism and ophthalmopathy. Study context: At the time of initial diagnosis and before any treatment, peripheral blood was collected.

There are many counts of this clonotype. As yet, its antigen is unknown. Study-level points and caveats: Blood also contained most expanded thyroid clonotypes above 0.001. Prediction of ophthalmopathy progression came a median around 7.1 months pre-onset.

There were TCR beta CDR3 regions amplified from RNA transcripts. First-round RT-PCR with HTBI primers amplified the TCR CDR3 region. TCRdb used MiXCR to reprocess the multiplex PCR reads, holding one entry per CDR3 protein. The table has hundreds of thousands of distinct CDR3 sequences, 13% to 15% seen once. Sequenced material: blood. The TCR sequence derives from a woman in her 50s with Graves' ophthalmopathy.

This chain's CDR3 is CASSFDGNQPQHF. DNA for the CDR3: TGTGCCAGCAGTTTCGACGGTAATCAGCCCCAGCATTTT. The J gene is TRBJ1-5, the V gene TRBV12-3 or TRBV12-4; D uncertain. The CDR3 covers 13 residues. The V end was cut by 3 bases, the J end by 4 bases, with 7 bases between.